These T cell receptor beta chains were read from a single sample in a study of HIV-infected patients and healthy controls. TCRdb fed the 5' RACE reads into MiXCR, producing one record per CDR3 protein. The data show roughly 20,000 distinct CDR3 sequences, approximately 18% seen once. The sample consisted of CD8+ T cells from blood. The receptors originated from a human donor in good health. The CDR3 runs from the conserved cysteine through the conserved F or W.

j_gene: TRBJ2-7
v_gene: TRBV29-1
CDR3aa: CSVSSRDAGEQYF

j_gene: TRBJ2-7
v_gene: TRBV3-1
CDR3aa: CASSQPGTPSYEQYF

j_gene: TRBJ1-3
v_gene: TRBV10-3
CDR3aa: CAISEIGSAGNTIYF

j_gene: TRBJ1-5
v_gene: TRBV9
CDR3aa: CASSVGGVFQPQHF

j_gene: TRBJ1-5
v_gene: TRBV27
CDR3aa: CASSFTGPNQPQHF

j_gene: TRBJ2-3
v_gene: TRBV6-6
CDR3aa: CASSRPYNTQYF

j_gene: TRBJ1-1
v_gene: TRBV7-9
CDR3aa: CASSFPKGGGAEAFF

j_gene: TRBJ2-7
v_gene: TRBV6-5
CDR3aa: CASSWGTSGEQYF

j_gene: TRBJ1-2
v_gene: TRBV5-6
CDR3aa: CASSLAGTGVDGYTF

j_gene: TRBJ1-1
v_gene: TRBV14
CDR3aa: CASSQYALTEAFF

j_gene: TRBJ1-2
v_gene: TRBV19
CDR3aa: CASSIDRWGTPANYGYTF

j_gene: TRBJ2-7
v_gene: TRBV7-9
CDR3aa: CASSLFPGTSSSYEQYF

j_gene: TRBJ2-2
v_gene: TRBV6-6
CDR3aa: CASTQDVNTGELFF

j_gene: TRBJ1-2
v_gene: TRBV12-3/TRBV12-4
CDR3aa: CASSPHSGTGAYGYTF

j_gene: TRBJ2-5
v_gene: TRBV24-1
CDR3aa: CATSDRYRETQYF